The rows below give T cell receptor beta chains drawn from one sample of a study of CD8 T cells in Susac syndrome. MiXCR was run by TCRdb on the immunoSEQ multiplex PCR reads, yielding one entry per CDR3 protein. This sample has roughly 120,000 distinct CDR3 sequences, with about 94% found just once. Sequenced sample: CD4+ T cells from PBMCs. The receptors derive from a human donor with multiple sclerosis. CDR3s include the opening cysteine and the closing phenylalanine or tryptophan. A D gene is named only where the DNA matches it firmly. Rows may omit the clone size; those that give it use once, few, many or a size class.

V gene	clone size	CDR3 length	D gene	J gene	CDR3 DNA	CDR3 protein
TRBV18	-	13	-	TRBJ1-6	TGTGCCAGCTCCCCGAACAGGGATTCACCCCTCCACTTT	CASSPNRDSPLHF
TRBV2	-	12	-	TRBJ2-7	TGTGCCAGCAGTGTGCCCTCCTACGAGCAGTACTTC	CASSVPSYEQYF
TRBV9	-	14	-	TRBJ1-1	TGTGCCAGCAGCGTAGCAGGGGATCGGACTGAAGCTTTCTTT	CASSVAGDRTEAFF
TRBV6-2/TRBV6-3	-	13	TRBD1	TRBJ2-2	TGTGCCAGCAGATGGACAGGCACCGGGGAGCTGTTTTTT	CASRWTGTGELFF
TRBV30	-	12	TRBD2	TRBJ2-7	TGTGCCTTAGCGGGAGATGCCTACGAGCAGTACTTC	CALAGDAYEQYF
TRBV3-1	-	13	-	TRBJ2-7	TGTGCCAGCAGCCCCTTTCGAACTGGGGAGCAGTACTTC	CASSPFRTGEQYF
TRBV11-2	-	14	TRBD1	TRBJ2-7	TGTGCCAGCAGCTTACGGCAGGGGGCTAACGAGCAGTACTTC	CASSLRQGANEQYF
TRBV27	-	15	-	TRBJ2-6	TGTGCCAGCAGTGCCCGGAGCTCTGGGGCCAACGTCCTGACTTTC	CASSARSSGANVLTF
TRBV28	-	14	-	TRBJ1-1	TGTGCCAGCAGTTTCGGGACGGAGAACACTGAAGCTTTCTTT	CASSFGTENTEAFF
TRBV5-4	-	12	-	TRBJ1-1	TGTGCCAGCAGCCGAGATTGGACTGAAGCTTTCTTT	CASSRDWTEAFF
TRBV5-6	-	15	-	TRBJ1-1	TGTGCCAGCAGCCCTGTGGGGGGCGGAGGCACTGAAGCTTTCTTT	CASSPVGGGGTEAFF
TRBV29-1	-	14	-	TRBJ1-2	TGCAGCGTCGGAAACCCGGGGGGAAGCTATGGCTACACCTTC	CSVGNPGGSYGYTF
TRBV30	once	14	-	TRBJ1-2	TGTGCCTGGATCCGGAGGGCCAGCGTCTATGGCTACACCTTC	CAWIRRASVYGYTF
TRBV3-1	-	12	-	TRBJ2-3	TGTGCCAGCAGCCCTTTCGGAGATACGCAGTATTTT	CASSPFGDTQYF
TRBV3-1	once	15	TRBD2	TRBJ2-5	TGTGCCAGCAGCCTTCGACTAGCGGGGCAAGAGACCCAGTACTTC	CASSLRLAGQETQYF
TRBV12-3/TRBV12-4	-	12	-	TRBJ1-1	TGTGCCGCTGTCAGGGCGAACACTGAAGCTTTCTTT	CAAVRANTEAFF